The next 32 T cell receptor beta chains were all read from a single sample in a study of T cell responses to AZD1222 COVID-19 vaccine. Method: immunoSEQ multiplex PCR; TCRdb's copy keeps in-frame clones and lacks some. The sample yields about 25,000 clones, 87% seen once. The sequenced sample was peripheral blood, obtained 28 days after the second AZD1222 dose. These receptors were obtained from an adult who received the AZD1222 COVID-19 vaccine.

CDR3 DNA sequence: TGTGCCACCAGCAGGAGCTACGGGACTAGCGGGAGCCGCACAGATACGCAGTATTTT. Its translation: CATSRSYGTSGSRTDTQYF. The V call is TRBV15, the J call TRBJ2-3; 14 bases are a match to TRBD2. Germline assignment: CDR1 LNHNV and CDR2 YYDKDF (reference sequence). Trimming removed 3 bases from V and 1 base from J; junction bases left unmatched: 9. The CDR3 sequence is 19 residues long.

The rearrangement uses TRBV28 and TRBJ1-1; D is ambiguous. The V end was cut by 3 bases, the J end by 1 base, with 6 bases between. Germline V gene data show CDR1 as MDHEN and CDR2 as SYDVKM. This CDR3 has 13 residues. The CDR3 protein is CASSFPQNTEAFF. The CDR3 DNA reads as TGTGCCAGCAGTTTTCCCCAGAACACTGAAGCTTTCTTT.

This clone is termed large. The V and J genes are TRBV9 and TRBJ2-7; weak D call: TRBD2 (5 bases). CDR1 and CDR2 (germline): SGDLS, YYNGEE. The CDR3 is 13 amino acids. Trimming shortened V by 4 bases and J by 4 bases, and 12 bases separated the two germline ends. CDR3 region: CASSPSTTYEQYF. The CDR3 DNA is TGTGCCAGCAGCCCCTCGACTACATACGAGCAGTACTTC.

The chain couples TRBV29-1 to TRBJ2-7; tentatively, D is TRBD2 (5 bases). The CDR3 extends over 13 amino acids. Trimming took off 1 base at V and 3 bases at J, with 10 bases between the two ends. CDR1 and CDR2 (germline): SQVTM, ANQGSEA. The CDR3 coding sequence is TGCAGCGTTGAAGGGGATGGAGGCTACGAGCAGTACTTC. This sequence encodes CSVEGDGGYEQYF.

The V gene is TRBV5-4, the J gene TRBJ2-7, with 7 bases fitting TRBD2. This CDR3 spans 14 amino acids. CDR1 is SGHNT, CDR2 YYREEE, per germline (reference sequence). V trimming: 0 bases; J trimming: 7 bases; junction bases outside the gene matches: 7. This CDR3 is CASSLGGRADEQYF. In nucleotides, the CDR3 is TGTGCCAGCAGCTTGGGTGGGAGGGCCGATGAGCAGTACTTC.

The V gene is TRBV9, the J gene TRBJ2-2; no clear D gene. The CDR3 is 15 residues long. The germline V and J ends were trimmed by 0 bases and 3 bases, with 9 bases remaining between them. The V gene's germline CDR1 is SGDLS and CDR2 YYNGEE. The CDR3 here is CASSVASSYTGELFF. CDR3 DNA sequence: TGTGCCAGCAGCGTAGCTAGTTCTTACACCGGGGAGCTGTTTTTT.

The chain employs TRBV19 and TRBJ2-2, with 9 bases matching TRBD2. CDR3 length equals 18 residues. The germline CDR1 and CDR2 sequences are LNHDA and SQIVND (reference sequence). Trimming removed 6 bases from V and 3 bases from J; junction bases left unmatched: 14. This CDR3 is CASRMKAGGTADTGELFF. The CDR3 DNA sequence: TGTGCCAGTAGAATGAAGGCGGGAGGGACTGCTGACACCGGGGAGCTGTTTTTT.

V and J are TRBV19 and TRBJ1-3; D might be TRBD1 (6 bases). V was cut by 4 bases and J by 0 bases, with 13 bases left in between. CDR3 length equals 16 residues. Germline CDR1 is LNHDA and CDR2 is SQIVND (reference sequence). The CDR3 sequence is CASSNDRTSSGNTIYF. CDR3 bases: TGTGCCAGTAGTAACGACAGGACCAGCTCTGGAAACACCATATATTTT.

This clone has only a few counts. The CDR3 reads CASSEQGDSTGELFF. DNA of the CDR3: TGTGCCAGCAGTGAACAGGGTGATAGCACCGGGGAGCTGTTTTTT. The chain is built from TRBV6-4 and TRBJ2-2; TRBD1 is a possible D gene (6 bases). CDR3 length: 15 residues. Trimming stripped 3 bases from V and 4 bases from J, with 12 bases between. From germline, CDR1 is MRHNA and CDR2 SNTAGT.

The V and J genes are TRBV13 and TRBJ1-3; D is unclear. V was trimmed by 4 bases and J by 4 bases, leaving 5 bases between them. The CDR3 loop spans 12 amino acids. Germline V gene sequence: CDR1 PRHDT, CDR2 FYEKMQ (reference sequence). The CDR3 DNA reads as TGTGCCAGCAGCTCACAGGGAAACACCATATATTTT. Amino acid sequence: CASSSQGNTIYF. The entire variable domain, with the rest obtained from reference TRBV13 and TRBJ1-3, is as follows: AAGVIQSPRHLIKEKRETATLKCYPIPRHDTVYWYQQGPGQDPQFLISFYEKMQSDKGSIPDRFSAQQFSDYHSELNMSSLELGDSALYFCASSSQGNTIYFGEGSWLTVV.

For the CDR3, the DNA is TGTGCCAGCAGTTGGTCAGGGGGCGACGAGCAGTACTTC. Translating gives CASSWSGGDEQYF. This chain links TRBV2 with TRBJ2-7; 8 nucleotides agree with TRBD1. Per the germline V gene, CDR1 is SNHLY and CDR2 is FYNNEI. The CDR3 has 13 residues. Germline trimming cut 5 bases from V and 5 bases from J; bases unmatched to any gene: 5.

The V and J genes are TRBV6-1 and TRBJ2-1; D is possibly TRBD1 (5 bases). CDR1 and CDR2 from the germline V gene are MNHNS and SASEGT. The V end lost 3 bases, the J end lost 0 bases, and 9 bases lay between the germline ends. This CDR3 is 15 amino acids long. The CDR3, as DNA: TGTGCCAGCAGTGAGGGGCCGTCCTCCTACAATGAGCAGTTCTTC. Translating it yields CASSEGPSSYNEQFF.

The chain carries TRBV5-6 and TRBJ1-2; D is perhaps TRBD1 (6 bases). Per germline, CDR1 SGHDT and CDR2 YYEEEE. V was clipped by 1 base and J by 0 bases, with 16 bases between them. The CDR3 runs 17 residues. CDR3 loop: CASSLKLGRDTNYGYTF. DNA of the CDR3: TGTGCCAGCAGCTTGAAGCTGGGCAGGGACACTAACTATGGCTACACCTTC. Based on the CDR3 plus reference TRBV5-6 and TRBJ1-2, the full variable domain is DAGVTQSPTHLIKTRGQQVTLRCSPKSGHDTVSWYQQALGQGPQFIFQYYEEEERQRGNFPDRFSGHQFPNYSSELNVNALLLGDSALYLCASSLKLGRDTNYGYTFGSGTRLTVV.

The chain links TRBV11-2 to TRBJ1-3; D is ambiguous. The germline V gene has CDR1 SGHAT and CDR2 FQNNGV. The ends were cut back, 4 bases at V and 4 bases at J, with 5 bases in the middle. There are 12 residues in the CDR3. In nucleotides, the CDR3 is TGTGCCAGCAGCTCCCAGGGAAACACCATATATTTT. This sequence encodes CASSSQGNTIYF.

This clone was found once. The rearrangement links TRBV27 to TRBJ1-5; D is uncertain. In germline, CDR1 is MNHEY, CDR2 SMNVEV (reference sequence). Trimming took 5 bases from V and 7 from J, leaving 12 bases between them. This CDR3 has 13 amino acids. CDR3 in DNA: TGTGCCAGCAGTCCTCAGGCGGTCCAGCCCCAGCATTTT. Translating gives CASSPQAVQPQHF.

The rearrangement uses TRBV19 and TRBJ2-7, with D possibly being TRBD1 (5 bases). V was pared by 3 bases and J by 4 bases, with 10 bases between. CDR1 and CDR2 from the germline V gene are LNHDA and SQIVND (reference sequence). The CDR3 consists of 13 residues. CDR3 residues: CASSITREYEQYF. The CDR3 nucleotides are TGTGCCAGTAGTATCACCAGGGAATACGAGCAGTACTTC.

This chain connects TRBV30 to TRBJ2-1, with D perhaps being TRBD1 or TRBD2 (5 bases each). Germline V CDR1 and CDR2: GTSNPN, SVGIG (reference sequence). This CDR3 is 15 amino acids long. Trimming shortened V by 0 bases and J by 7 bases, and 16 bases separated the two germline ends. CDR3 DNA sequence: TGTGCCTGGAGTGTAAGAGGGGTGAGATCGAATGAGCAGTTCTTC. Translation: CAWSVRGVRSNEQFF.

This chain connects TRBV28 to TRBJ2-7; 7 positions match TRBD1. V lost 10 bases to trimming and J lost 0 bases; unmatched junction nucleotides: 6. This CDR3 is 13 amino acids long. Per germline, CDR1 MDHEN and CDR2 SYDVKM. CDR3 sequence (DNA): TGTGCCACCGGGGCAGGGGGCTCCTACGAGCAGTACTTC. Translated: CATGAGGSYEQYF.

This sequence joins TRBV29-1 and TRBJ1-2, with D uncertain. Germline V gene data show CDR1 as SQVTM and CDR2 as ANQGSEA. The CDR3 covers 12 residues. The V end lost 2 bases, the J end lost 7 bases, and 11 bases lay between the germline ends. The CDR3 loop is CSVETGNGGYTF. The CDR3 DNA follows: TGCAGCGTTGAAACCGGGAACGGTGGCTACACCTTC.

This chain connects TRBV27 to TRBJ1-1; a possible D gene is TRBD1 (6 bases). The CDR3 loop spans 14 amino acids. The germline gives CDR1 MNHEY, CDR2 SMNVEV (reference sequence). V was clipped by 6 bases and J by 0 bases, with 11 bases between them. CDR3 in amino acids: CASSPGEMNTEAFF. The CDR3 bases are TGTGCCAGCAGCCCAGGGGAGATGAACACTGAAGCTTTCTTT.

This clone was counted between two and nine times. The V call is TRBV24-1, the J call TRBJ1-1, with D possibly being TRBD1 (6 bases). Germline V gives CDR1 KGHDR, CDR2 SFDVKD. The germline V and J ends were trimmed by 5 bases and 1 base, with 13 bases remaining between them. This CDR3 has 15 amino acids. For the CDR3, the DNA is TGTGCCACCAGTGGACAGGTCGGTGGGAACACTGAAGCTTTCTTT. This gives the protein CATSGQVGGNTEAFF.

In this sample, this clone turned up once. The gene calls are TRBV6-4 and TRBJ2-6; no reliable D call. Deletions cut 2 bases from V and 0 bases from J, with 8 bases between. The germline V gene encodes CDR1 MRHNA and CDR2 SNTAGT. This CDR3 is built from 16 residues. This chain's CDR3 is CASSDGVTSGANVLTF. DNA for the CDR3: TGTGCCAGCAGTGACGGAGTAACCTCTGGGGCCAACGTCCTGACTTTC.

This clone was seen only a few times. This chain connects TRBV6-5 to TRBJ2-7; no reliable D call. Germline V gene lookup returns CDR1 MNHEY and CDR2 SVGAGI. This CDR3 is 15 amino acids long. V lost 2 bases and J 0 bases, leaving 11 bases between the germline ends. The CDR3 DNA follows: TGTGCCAGCAGTTACACTACAGCCAGCTCCTACGAGCAGTACTTC. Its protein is CASSYTTASSYEQYF.

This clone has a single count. In DNA, the CDR3 is TGTGCCAGCAGCCCAGAGGGGATGGAGAATGAAAAACTGTTTTTT. This sequence encodes CASSPEGMENEKLFF. The chain joins TRBV14 to TRBJ1-4; D perhaps matches TRBD1 (5 bases). Looked up from germline, CDR1 is SGHDN and CDR2 is FVKESK. Between the trimmed V and J ends, which lost 4 bases and 5 bases, there was a span of 14 bases. The CDR3 runs 15 residues.

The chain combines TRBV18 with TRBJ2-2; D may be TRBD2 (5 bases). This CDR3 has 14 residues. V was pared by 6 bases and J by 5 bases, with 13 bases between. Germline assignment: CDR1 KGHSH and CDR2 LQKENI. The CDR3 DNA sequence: TGTGCCAGCTCGATCAGCCGGGGAACCGGGGAGCTGTTTTTT. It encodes CASSISRGTGELFF. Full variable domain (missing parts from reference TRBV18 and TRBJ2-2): NAGVMQNPRHLVRRRGQEARLRCSPMKGHSHVYWYRQLPEEGLKFMVYLQKENIIDESGMPKERFSAEFPKEGPSILRIQQVVRGDSAAYFCASSISRGTGELFFGEGSRLTVL.

The CDR3 DNA is TGCGCCAGCAGCGTGGCGCCCGGGGGTGGGGCCAACGTCCTGACTTTC. It codes for CASSVAPGGGANVLTF. This chain connects TRBV5-1 to TRBJ2-6; possible D gene TRBD2, 6 bases. V was trimmed by 4 bases and J by 3 bases, leaving 14 bases between them. The germline V gene has CDR1 SGHRS and CDR2 YFSETQ. There are 16 residues in the CDR3.

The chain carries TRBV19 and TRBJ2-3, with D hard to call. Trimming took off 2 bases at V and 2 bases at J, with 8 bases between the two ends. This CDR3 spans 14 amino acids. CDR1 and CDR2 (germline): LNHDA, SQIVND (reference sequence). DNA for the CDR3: TGTGCCAGTAGTATATTTGGAGACACAGATACGCAGTATTTT. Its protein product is CASSIFGDTDTQYF.

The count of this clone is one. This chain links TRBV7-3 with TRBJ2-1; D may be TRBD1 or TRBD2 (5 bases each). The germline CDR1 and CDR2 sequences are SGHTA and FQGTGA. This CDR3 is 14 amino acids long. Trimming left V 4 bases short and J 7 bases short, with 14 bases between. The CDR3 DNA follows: TGTGCCAGCAGCTCGGGACCACCTGGGAATGAGCAGTTCTTC. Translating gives CASSSGPPGNEQFF.

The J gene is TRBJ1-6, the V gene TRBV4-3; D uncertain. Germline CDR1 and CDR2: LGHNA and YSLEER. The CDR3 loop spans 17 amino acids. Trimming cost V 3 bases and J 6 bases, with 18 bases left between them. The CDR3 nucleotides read TGCGCCAGCAGCCAGCGGATTTTGACGGGCCTTAATTCACCCCTCCACTTT. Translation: CASSQRILTGLNSPLHF.

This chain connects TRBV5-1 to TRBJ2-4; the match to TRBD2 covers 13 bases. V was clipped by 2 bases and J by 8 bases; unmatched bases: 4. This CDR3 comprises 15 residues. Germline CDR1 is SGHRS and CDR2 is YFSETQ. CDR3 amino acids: CASSFGLAGVDIQYF. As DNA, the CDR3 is TGCGCCAGCAGCTTTGGACTAGCGGGAGTGGACATTCAGTACTTC.

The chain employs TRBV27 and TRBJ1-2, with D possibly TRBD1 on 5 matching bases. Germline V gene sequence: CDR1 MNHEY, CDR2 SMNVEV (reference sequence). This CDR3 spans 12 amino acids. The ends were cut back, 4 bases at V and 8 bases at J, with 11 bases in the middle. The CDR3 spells CASSSQGGGYTF. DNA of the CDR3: TGTGCCAGCAGTTCCCAGGGTGGAGGCTACACCTTC.

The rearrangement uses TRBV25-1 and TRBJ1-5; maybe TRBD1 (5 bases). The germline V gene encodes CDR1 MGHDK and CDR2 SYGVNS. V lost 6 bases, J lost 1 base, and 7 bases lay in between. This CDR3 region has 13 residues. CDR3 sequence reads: CASSGGSNQPQHF. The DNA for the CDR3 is TGTGCCAGCAGCGGGGGGAGCAATCAGCCCCAGCATTTT.